The rows below give T cell receptor beta chains drawn from one sample of a study of T-cell reconstitution after alpha-beta-depleted transplantation in children. MiXCR, run by TCRdb on the PCR reads, gives a single entry per CDR3 protein. The table has 60,000 to 80,000 distinct CDR3 sequences, about 7.3% seen once. This specimen consisted of PBMCs from the stem cell graft donor, obtained from the stem cell graft. These receptors originate from a human donor who donated a stem cell graft to a child with acute lymphoblastic leukemia. Both conserved end residues are part of each CDR3. Each record gives: clone size, V gene, D gene, J gene, CDR3 length, CDR3 DNA, CDR3 protein. A D gene is named only where the DNA matches it firmly. Clone sizes are given selectively: once, few, many, or a class where the clone is expanded.

>.|TRBV15|.|TRBJ2-7|13
TGTGCCGCCAGCAGAGAGGCGGGAACGTCGCAGTACTTC
CAASREAGTSQYF
>many|TRBV10-3|.|TRBJ2-1|14
TGTGCCATCAGTGAACGACTCAGGTATGATGAGCAGTTCTTC
CAISERLRYDEQFF
>many|TRBV2|TRBD1|TRBJ1-2|15
TGTGCCAGCAAGGCTACGACAGGGCTTAACTATGGCTACACCTTC
CASKATTGLNYGYTF
>.|TRBV4-3|.|TRBJ1-1|16
TGCGCCAGCAGCCCCAAGGTGGGGGCTTGGAACACTGAAGCTTTCTTT
CASSPKVGAWNTEAFF
>many|TRBV20-1|TRBD1|TRBJ1-5|16
TGCAGTGCTAGAGATGGGGTTAAACAGGGGACCGGGCCCCAGCATTTT
CSARDGVKQGTGPQHF
>many|TRBV29-1|.|TRBJ2-7|14
TGCAGCGTTGAAGATGGCAGGGGATCTTACGAGCAGTACTTC
CSVEDGRGSYEQYF
>many|TRBV24-1|.|TRBJ1-5|13
TGTGCCACCAGTGGAGGGAACAACCAGCCCCAGCATTTT
CATSGGNNQPQHF
>few|TRBV5-6|.|TRBJ2-7|14
TGTGCCAGCAGCTTGACAGACCTCTCCTACGAGCAGTACTTC
CASSLTDLSYEQYF
>many|TRBV6-2/TRBV6-3|.|TRBJ2-7|13
TGTGCCAGCAGTCAGACAGGCAGCTACGAGCAGTACTTC
CASSQTGSYEQYF
>many|TRBV12-3/TRBV12-4|TRBD2|TRBJ2-7|14
TGTGCCAGCAGTTTAACCAGCGGGGGCGTCGAGCAGTACTTC
CASSLTSGGVEQYF
>many|TRBV7-3|.|TRBJ2-7|13
TGTGCCAGCAGCTTAATGCAGGGCTACGAGCAGTACTTC
CASSLMQGYEQYF
>many|TRBV7-9|.|TRBJ2-1|13
TGTGCCAGCAGCTTTCCCGGGTACAATGAGCAGTTCTTC
CASSFPGYNEQFF
>few|TRBV12-3/TRBV12-4|.|TRBJ1-1|16
TGTGCCATCAGTTCTTTAAGCAGGGAAAGGAACACTGAAGCTTTCTTT
CAISSLSRERNTEAFF
>many|TRBV7-2|.|TRBJ2-5|12
TGTGCCAGCAGCTTCGGCCCGGAGACCCAGTACTTC
CASSFGPETQYF
>many|TRBV7-9|.|TRBJ1-5|15
TGTGCCAGCAGCTCCGGAGGCAGGGGCAATCAGCCCCAGCATTTT
CASSSGGRGNQPQHF
>many|TRBV12-3/TRBV12-4|TRBD1|TRBJ1-5|15
TGTGCCAGCAGGGGAACAGGGGCTCTCAATCAGCCCCAGCATTTT
CASRGTGALNQPQHF
>many|TRBV6-1|.|TRBJ2-3|14
TGTGCCACACAGAGCAGTTCCCGCACAGATACGCAGTATTTT
CATQSSSRTDTQYF
>.|TRBV7-6|TRBD2|TRBJ2-7|16
TGTGCCAGCAGCTTAGGACTAGCGGGAGCGGGAGAGGAGCAGTACTTC
CASSLGLAGAGEEQYF
>once|TRBV19|TRBD1|TRBJ1-1|17
TGTGCCAGTAGCCCCAACTCAGCGGGGACAGGGGGCACTGAAGCTTTCTTT
CASSPNSAGTGGTEAFF
>many|TRBV18|TRBD2|TRBJ2-7|16
TGTGCCAGCTCATCGGGACTAGCGGGGATATCCTACGAGCAGTACTTC
CASSSGLAGISYEQYF
>many|TRBV5-1|.|TRBJ2-3|13
TGCGCCAGCAGTCCTGGACCTACAGATACGCAGTATTTT
CASSPGPTDTQYF
>few|TRBV24-1|.|TRBJ2-2|15
TGTGCCACCAGTGCGGCGGGACTTGACACCGGGGAGCTGTTTTTT
CATSAAGLDTGELFF
>many|TRBV4-1|.|TRBJ1-2|15
TGCGCCAGCAGCCAAGATCAAGGGATTGACTATGGCTACACCTTC
CASSQDQGIDYGYTF
>.|TRBV5-1|.|TRBJ2-6|20
TGCGCCAGCAGCTTGTGGGCCGACTACTCCGCCCAGCCTGGGGCCAACGTCCTGACTTTC
CASSLWADYSAQPGANVLTF
>many|TRBV12-3/TRBV12-4|.|TRBJ2-2|15
TGTGCCAGCAGTTTAGCGGGGGGGCCCACCGGGGAGCTGTTTTTT
CASSLAGGPTGELFF
>many|TRBV11-2|.|TRBJ1-2|13
TGTGCCAGCAGCTTTGGGGACGTAGGGGGCTACACCTTC
CASSFGDVGGYTF
>many|TRBV5-4|.|TRBJ2-2|15
TGTGCCAGCAGCTTAGGACACCAGAACACCGGGGAGCTGTTTTTT
CASSLGHQNTGELFF
>many|TRBV12-3/TRBV12-4|TRBD1|TRBJ1-4|16
TGTGCCAGCAGATCCGGACAGGGGGCCTTGGTTGGAAAACTGTTTTTT
CASRSGQGALVGKLFF
>many|TRBV4-1|TRBD2|TRBJ2-7|15
TGCGCCAGCAGCCATGATCCGGGACTAAACTACGAGCAGTACTTC
CASSHDPGLNYEQYF
>many|TRBV27|.|TRBJ2-7|14
TGTGCCAGCAGTTTGACAGAAGCCCCCTACGAGCAGTACTTC
CASSLTEAPYEQYF
>few|TRBV20-1|TRBD1|TRBJ1-1|13
TGCAGTGCCCCGACAGGGGTGAAGACTGAAGCTTTCTTT
CSAPTGVKTEAFF
>many|TRBV2|.|TRBJ2-5|14
TGTGCCAGCAGTCCACCTAGTGGTGAAGAGACCCAGTACTTC
CASSPPSGEETQYF
>once|TRBV7-9|TRBD2|TRBJ2-3|14
TGTGCCAGCAGCCCCAGCGGGGAGGCAGATACGCGGTATTTT
CASSPSGEADTRYF
>many|TRBV28|TRBD2|TRBJ2-7|13
TGTGCCAGCAGTTTGTTGCGGGAGTACGAGCAGTACTTC
CASSLLREYEQYF
>many|TRBV6-1|.|TRBJ2-7|10
TGTGCCAGCTCCGTATACGAGCAGTACTTC
CASSVYEQYF
>many|TRBV6-1|TRBD1|TRBJ2-7|15
TGTGCCAGCAGTCCCCCCGGACAGGCCACCTACGAGCAGTACTTC
CASSPPGQATYEQYF
>few|TRBV10-2|TRBD1|TRBJ2-5|14
TGCGCCAGCAGACCAACAGGGGCGGGAGAGACCCAGTACTTC
CASRPTGAGETQYF
>many|TRBV5-1|TRBD2|TRBJ2-2|17
TGCGCCAGCAGCTTCTCCGGGACTAGCGTGAACACCGGGGAGCTGTTTTTT
CASSFSGTSVNTGELFF
>many|TRBV7-2|.|TRBJ2-5|11
TGTGCCAGCAGCCCAGGTCCTCTTCGGTACTTC
CASSPGPLRYF
>many|TRBV5-1|TRBD1|TRBJ1-5|15
TGCGCCAGCAGCCTCACAGGGGGCAGTCATCAGCCCCAGCATTTT
CASSLTGGSHQPQHF
>.|TRBV27|.|TRBJ1-1|14
TGTGCCAGCAGCCTGGGCGGGGGGGTCACTGAAGCTTTCTTT
CASSLGGGVTEAFF
>many|TRBV29-1|.|TRBJ1-1|15
TGCAGCGTTGTTGAGCAAGACAACATGAACACTGAAGCTTTCTTT
CSVVEQDNMNTEAFF
>many|TRBV4-2|TRBD1|TRBJ2-5|15
TGTGCCAGCAGCCAAGACGGGACAGGGCAAGAGACCCAGTACTTC
CASSQDGTGQETQYF
>many|TRBV5-1|TRBD1|TRBJ1-2|14
TGCGCCAGCAGCCCCTCCCCCACAGGGGACGGCTACACCTTC
CASSPSPTGDGYTF
>many|TRBV7-9|.|TRBJ1-2|14
TGTGCCAGCAGCTTAGAAGTGAGCCTCCATGGCTACACCTTC
CASSLEVSLHGYTF
>few|TRBV6-4|.|TRBJ2-7|15
TGTGCCAGCAGTGCTTCAGGGAGAGGCTCCTACGAGCAGTACTTC
CASSASGRGSYEQYF
>few|TRBV6-1|TRBD1|TRBJ1-5|13
TGTGCCAGCACCCGGGACAGCGATCAGCCCCAGCATTTT
CASTRDSDQPQHF
>many|TRBV29-1|.|TRBJ1-6|12
TGCAGCGTTGGGGGCCTAAATTCACCCCTCCACTTT
CSVGGLNSPLHF
>many|TRBV5-1|TRBD1|TRBJ1-2|15
TGCGCCAGCAGCTTGGATCAGGGGGCTATCTATGGCTACACCTTC
CASSLDQGAIYGYTF
>few|TRBV4-2|.|TRBJ2-3|14
TGTGCCAGCAGCCAAGAAGGCTTAACGGGTACGCAGTATTTT
CASSQEGLTGTQYF
>.|TRBV2|.|TRBJ1-4|16
TGTGCCAGCAGTGGACGCGGATCCGCGACTAATGAAATACTGTTTTTT
CASSGRGSATNEILFF
>many|TRBV6-4|TRBD2|TRBJ2-1|15
TGTGCCAGCAGTGACTTAGCGGGGGGCAACAATGAGCAGTTCTTC
CASSDLAGGNNEQFF
>.|TRBV29-1|TRBD1|TRBJ2-7|14
TGCAGCGTGGCCGGGACAGGGGGCCTTTACGAGCAGTACTTC
CSVAGTGGLYEQYF
>.|TRBV20-1|.|TRBJ2-3|10
TGCAGTGTGGATAGGGATACGCAGTATTTT
CSVDRDTQYF
>few|TRBV23-1|TRBD2|TRBJ2-7|18
TGCGCCAGCAGTCAATGTGGGACTAGCGGGAGTTTTCCCTACGAGCAGTACTTC
CASSQCGTSGSFPYEQYF